The T cell receptor beta chain described here comes from a study of beta chain features in type 1 diabetes. Expressed TCRB transcripts were sequenced after all isolated RNA was converted to cDNA. Sequencing used immunoSEQ multiplex PCR; TCRdb keeps in-frame clones, though not all of them. Counted here are about 280,000 clones, approximately 16% occurring once; the ten biggest clones make up 0.015% to 0.019%. Researchers reported sorting CD4+ naive, central memory, regulatory and stem cell-like memory cells via CD45RO/CCR7/CD25/CD127/CD95/CD27. To note about this clone: Antigen unknown.

Study-wide results and limits: Type 1 diabetes patients had TCRB CDR3s that were shorter (moderately but significantly so) in all four CD4+ subsets. A greater similarity of naive, central memory and Treg TCRB repertoires was seen among patients than among healthy donors.

V was trimmed by 0 bases and J by 5 bases, leaving 11 bases between them. CDR1 and CDR2 from the germline V gene are MNHEY and SVGAGI. This CDR3 is built from 15 residues. The sequencing sample was made of naive CD4+ T cells from blood. The chain joins TRBV6-5 to TRBJ1-5; possibly TRBD1 for D (5 bases). The sequence derives from a man aged 18-30 years with type 1 diabetes. The CDR3 sequence is CASSYSGRVDQPQHF. Here the CDR3 DNA reads TGTGCCAGCAGTTACTCAGGCAGGGTAGATCAGCCCCAGCATTTT.